This TCR beta chain was documented in a study of shared clonotypes between healthy human individuals. Adult donors, all healthy and HIV-negative, had no recent acute infections or vaccinations. Around 90 million PBMCs per unsorted sample were used for genomic DNA. Original handling: ImmunoSEQ output lacked quality scores and full-length reads, limiting matched filtering. Some clones are missing from TCRdb's copy, which holds only in-frame ones; the method was immunoSEQ multiplex PCR. That table supplies the V and J calls and clone size; D and trimming were determined from the DNA. The data contain 500,000 to 650,000 clones, around 78% of them seen just once; the ten biggest clones take up 9.5% to 15%. Trimming left V 2 bases short and J 4 bases short, with 11 bases between. From germline, CDR1 is SNHLY and CDR2 FYNNEI. This CDR3 region has 14 residues.

The sequence derives from a woman between 35 and 50 years old in good health. Some clones in this sample may be carry-over from other donors' samples. The sample taken for sequencing was PBMCs. The V call is TRBV2, the J call TRBJ2-5; D is perhaps TRBD1 or TRBD2 (7 bases each). CDR3 protein: CASSEWEGAETQYF. The CDR3 DNA reads TGTGCCAGCAGTGAATGGGAGGGGGCAGAGACCCAGTACTTC.